The rows below give T cell receptor beta chains drawn from one sample of a study of shared clonotypes between healthy human individuals. TCRdb's table, derived via immunoSEQ multiplex PCR, lists solely in-frame clones and lacks some. The sample yields around 500,000 clones, over 65% seen once. The sample taken for sequencing was PBMCs. The receptors originated from a woman aged 40 to 50 in good health. Some clones in this sample may be carry-over from other donors' samples. Each CDR3 is given with its conserved first and last residue. The order of the fields is D gene, clone size, V gene, J gene, CDR3 protein, CDR3 DNA. A D gene is named only where the DNA matches it firmly. Only part of the rows carry a size: once, few, many, or a class if the clone is expanded.

>NA|few|TRBV4-1|TRBJ2-7
CASSLRVLDEQYF
TGCGCCAGCAGCCTTCGAGTTCTTGACGAGCAGTACTTC
>NA|NA|TRBV29-1|TRBJ1-6
CSEGVPLHF
TGCAGCGAAGGGGTACCCCTCCACTTT
>TRBD1|NA|TRBV9|TRBJ1-2
CASSSGQGRPSYGYTF
TGTGCCAGCAGCTCGGGACAGGGGCGCCCCTCCTATGGCTACACCTTC
>NA|NA|TRBV4-2|TRBJ1-4
CASSQNSAGEGAANEKLFF
TGTGCCAGCAGCCAAAACTCCGCGGGAGAGGGCGCGGCTAATGAAAAACTGTTTTTT
>TRBD2|NA|TRBV5-4|TRBJ2-7
CASSLGAGAGEQYF
TGTGCCAGCAGCTTAGGAGCGGGAGCCGGGGAGCAGTACTTC
>TRBD1|few|TRBV5-1|TRBJ1-3
CASSAVYRGTGNTIYF
TGCGCCAGCAGCGCGGTGTACAGGGGTACTGGAAACACCATATATTTT
>NA|few|TRBV12-1|TRBJ2-7
CASSTRGERYEQYF
TGTGCCAGCAGCACCAGGGGGGAGAGATACGAGCAGTACTTC
>TRBD2|NA|TRBV7-3|TRBJ2-2
CASSFSTSGNTGELFF
TGTGCCAGCAGCTTCTCGACTAGCGGGAACACCGGGGAGCTGTTTTTT
>NA|NA|TRBV2|TRBJ1-2
CASRVQVNYGYTF
TGTGCCAGCAGGGTACAGGTAAACTATGGCTACACCTTC
>NA|many|TRBV28|TRBJ2-5
CASTTPRVQETQYF
TGTGCCAGCACCACCCCCCGAGTCCAAGAGACCCAGTACTTC
>NA|once|TRBV5-5|TRBJ1-5
CASSLGTWSNQPQHF
TGTGCCAGCAGCTTGGGGACCTGGAGCAATCAGCCCCAGCATTTT
>TRBD1|NA|TRBV6-5|TRBJ1-2
CATTGYYGYTF
TGTGCCACGACAGGGTACTATGGCTACACCTTC
>NA|NA|TRBV7-2|TRBJ1-3
CASSSRRGSGNTIYF
TGTGCCAGCAGCTCCCGACGGGGCTCTGGAAACACCATATATTTT
>TRBD2|NA|TRBV5-4|TRBJ2-7
CASSSPAGGLADEQYF
TGTGCCAGCAGCTCCCCGGCGGGGGGGCTAGCAGACGAGCAGTACTTC
>NA|NA|TRBV7-3|TRBJ2-7
CASSPGMYYEQYF
TGTGCCAGCAGCCCCGGGATGTACTACGAGCAGTACTTC
>NA|NA|TRBV28|TRBJ1-2
CASSLRGAFGYTF
TGTGCCAGCAGTTTACGGGGGGCGTTCGGCTACACCTTC
>TRBD1|few|TRBV4-3|TRBJ1-1
CASSQDRDSLAFF
TGCGCCAGCAGCCAAGACCGGGACAGCTTGGCTTTCTTT
>NA|NA|TRBV9|TRBJ1-1
CASSRGLWTEAFF
TGTGCCAGCTCCAGGGGATTATGGACTGAAGCTTTCTTT
>NA|NA|TRBV7-2|TRBJ1-2
CASSSATGSYGYTF
TGTGCCAGCAGCTCTGCGACAGGATCCTATGGCTACACCTTC
>NA|few|TRBV15|TRBJ1-5
CATGIYSNQPQHF
TGTGCCACCGGCATCTATAGCAATCAGCCCCAGCATTTT
>TRBD2|NA|TRBV6-1|TRBJ2-7
CASRPGTSGTYEQYF
TGTGCCAGCAGGCCCGGGACTAGCGGAACCTACGAGCAGTACTTC
>NA|NA|TRBV7-9|TRBJ2-1
CASSSLPDYNEQFF
TGTGCCAGCAGCTCCCTGCCCGATTACAATGAGCAGTTCTTC
>NA|many|TRBV19|TRBJ2-7
CATKAGNSYEQYF
TGTGCCACAAAGGCTGGTAATTCCTACGAGCAGTACTTC
>NA|NA|TRBV11-2|TRBJ2-7
CASSLYRTRTSYEQYF
TGTGCCAGCAGCTTATACCGGACACGAACCTCCTACGAGCAGTACTTC
>TRBD1|NA|TRBV6-5|TRBJ2-1
CASRTTGGRNEQFF
TGTGCCAGCAGAACCACAGGGGGCCGCAATGAGCAGTTCTTC
>TRBD2|NA|TRBV9|TRBJ2-7
CASSAGLAGGIYEQYF
TGTGCCAGCAGCGCCGGCCTGGCGGGAGGGATATACGAGCAGTACTTC
>TRBD2|NA|TRBV19|TRBJ2-5
CASSKPGLAKQETQYF
TGTGCCAGTAGTAAACCGGGACTAGCAAAACAAGAGACCCAGTACTTC
>NA|NA|TRBV20-1|TRBJ2-4
CSARDFEFQYF
TGCAGTGCTAGAGATTTTGAGTTTCAGTACTTC
>TRBD1|few|TRBV28|TRBJ1-1
CASSLIRGSGTEAFF
TGTGCCAGCAGTTTAATCAGGGGGTCGGGCACTGAAGCTTTCTTT
>NA|NA|TRBV28|TRBJ2-7
CASMGSDTYEQYF
TGTGCCAGCATGGGCAGTGACACCTACGAGCAGTACTTC
>TRBD2|NA|TRBV5-1|TRBJ2-3
CASSLGLAGLTDTQYF
TGCGCCAGCAGCTTGGGTTTAGCGGGGCTCACAGATACGCAGTATTTT
>TRBD1|NA|TRBV28|TRBJ2-7
CASGQGDSYEQYF
TGTGCCAGCGGACAGGGGGACTCCTACGAGCAGTACTTC
>NA|NA|TRBV18|TRBJ1-1
CASSPGRAGTEAFF
TGTGCCAGCTCACCTGGGCGCGCGGGGACTGAAGCTTTCTTT
>TRBD2|NA|TRBV13|TRBJ2-5
CASSIQREGAETQYF
TGTGCCAGCAGCATACAGCGGGAGGGCGCTGAGACCCAGTACTTC
>TRBD1|NA|TRBV5-1|TRBJ2-1
CASRPGTGYEQFF
TGCGCCAGCAGACCCGGGACAGGGTATGAGCAGTTCTTC
>TRBD1|NA|TRBV28|TRBJ1-1
CASRAGTGGSNTEAFF
TGTGCCAGCAGAGCCGGGACAGGGGGCTCGAACACTGAAGCTTTCTTT
>TRBD1|NA|TRBV28|TRBJ2-3
CASGSPSGQGTDTQYF
TGTGCCAGCGGCTCCCCCTCGGGACAGGGGACAGATACGCAGTATTTT
>TRBD1|NA|TRBV27|TRBJ2-7
CASSLWGTGFEQYF
TGTGCCAGCAGTTTATGGGGGACAGGGTTCGAGCAGTACTTC
>NA|NA|TRBV20-1|TRBJ2-1
CSARGVYEQFF
TGCAGTGCTAGAGGGGTATATGAGCAGTTCTTC
>NA|NA|TRBV30|TRBJ1-2
CASSGQGYGYTF
TGTGCCTCCTCAGGGCAGGGCTATGGCTACACCTTC
>TRBD1|NA|TRBV29-1|TRBJ1-2
CSVERDRAGYGYTF
TGCAGCGTTGAACGTGACAGGGCCGGCTATGGCTACACCTTC
>TRBD1|NA|TRBV9|TRBJ1-3
CASSASPQGAYGNTIYF
TGTGCCAGCAGCGCCTCACCCCAGGGGGCCTATGGAAACACCATATATTTT
>NA|NA|TRBV10-3|TRBJ2-7
CAISTSADTYEQYF
TGTGCCATCTCCACATCAGCCGACACCTACGAGCAGTACTTC
>NA|NA|TRBV30|TRBJ2-3
CAWSVGRTPPSTDTQYF
TGTGCCTGGAGTGTGGGGAGGACCCCCCCCAGCACAGATACGCAGTATTTT
>NA|few|TRBV15|TRBJ1-1
CATSPLQMNTEAFF
TGTGCCACCAGCCCCTTGCAGATGAACACTGAAGCTTTCTTT
>NA|NA|TRBV4-2|TRBJ2-7
CASSLGRGAYEQYF
TGTGCCAGCAGCTTGGGCAGGGGAGCCTACGAGCAGTACTTC
>TRBD2|NA|TRBV7-9|TRBJ2-1
CASSDGLVGNEQFF
TGTGCCAGCAGCGATGGACTAGTTGGCAATGAGCAGTTCTTC
>NA|NA|TRBV7-8|TRBJ1-4
CASSLGWGATNEKLFF
TGTGCCAGCAGCTTAGGGTGGGGTGCAACTAATGAAAAACTGTTTTTT
>NA|NA|TRBV30|TRBJ1-5
CAWSVRGGNQPQHF
TGTGCCTGGAGTGTAAGGGGAGGGAATCAGCCCCAGCATTTT
>NA|NA|TRBV11-2|TRBJ1-3
CASSLVIDSGNTIYF
TGTGCCAGCAGCTTAGTTATCGACTCCGGAAACACCATATATTTT
>NA|NA|TRBV5-5|TRBJ1-1
CASSFSANTEAFF
TGTGCCAGCAGCTTCTCGGCGAACACTGAAGCTTTCTTT
>NA|NA|TRBV19|TRBJ2-7
CASSGRAPYEQYF
TGTGCCAGTAGTGGTAGGGCCCCCTACGAGCAGTACTTC
>TRBD1|NA|TRBV11-2|TRBJ2-1
CASSFPRGPYNEQFF
TGTGCCAGCAGCTTCCCCAGGGGGCCCTACAATGAGCAGTTCTTC
>TRBD2|few|TRBV10-2|TRBJ2-2
CASQLAGGPGELFF
TGCGCCAGCCAACTAGCGGGAGGTCCCGGGGAGCTGTTTTTT
>TRBD2|NA|TRBV5-1|TRBJ2-3
CASSSGTTSDMQYF
TGCGCCAGCAGCTCCGGGACTACGTCCGATATGCAGTATTTT